The sequence of this T cell receptor (beta chain) was determined in a study of blood T cell repertoires in COVID-19. A Seattle source enrolled patients during active infection and followed them longitudinally. In germline, CDR1 is SGHDT, CDR2 YYEEEE. The CDR3 contains 14 residues. V shed 1 base and J shed 7 bases, with 9 bases lying between them. Method: immunoSEQ multiplex PCR; TCRdb's copy keeps in-frame clones and lacks some. Of 90,000 to 100,000 clones in the sample, more than 80% were seen once. V usage is TRBV5-6 and J usage is TRBJ1-6; a weak D match, TRBD1 (5 bases). This TCR derives from a man in his fifties with COVID-19, enrolled during active disease. The specimen sequenced was peripheral blood. Written as DNA, the CDR3 is TGTGCCAGCAGCTTGAGGCAGGGCAATTCACCCCTCCACTTT. Its protein product is CASSLRQGNSPLHF.